The rows below give T cell receptor beta chains drawn from one sample of a study of early T cells in non-severe SARS-CoV-2 infection. A single record per CDR3 protein comes from TCRdb applying MiXCR to the 5' RACE reads. This table holds 20,000 to 25,000 distinct CDR3 sequences, roughly 4% found once. What was sequenced was whole blood. These receptors all come from an adult who was a healthcare worker with PCR-confirmed SARS-CoV-2 infection or an uninfected control (not recorded which). Each CDR3 is given with its conserved first and last residue. The order of the fields is clone size, V gene, J gene, D gene, CDR3 DNA, CDR3 protein. D genes are given only for firm matches. The listing skips clone size in some rows; elsewhere it reads once, few, many or a size class.

>many|TRBV14|TRBJ1-4|TRBD1
TGTGCCAGCAGCCACCCGGGACAGGGGGCTGAAAAACTGTTTTTT
CASSHPGQGAEKLFF
>many|TRBV24-1|TRBJ2-3|.
TGTGCCACCAGTGAGCGACGGGCTACCACAGATACGCAGTATTTT
CATSERRATTDTQYF
>few|TRBV28|TRBJ1-1|.
TGTGCCAGCAGTTTAGCACCTAAAAACACTGAAGCTTTCTTT
CASSLAPKNTEAFF
>many|TRBV18|TRBJ2-7|.
TGTGCCAGCTCACCCAGGAGCTTCGAGCAGTACTTC
CASSPRSFEQYF
>.|TRBV28|TRBJ1-1|.
TGTGCCAGCAGTTTCCAGAACACTGAAGCTTTCTTT
CASSFQNTEAFF
>many|TRBV6-5|TRBJ2-2|.
TGTGCCAGCAGTTACTCGGAGGTAGCCCTGCTGTTTTTT
CASSYSEVALLFF
>medium-sized|TRBV5-1|TRBJ2-2|.
TGCGCCAGCAGCTTGGAACCCCCCTCGAACACCGGGGAGCTGTTTTTT
CASSLEPPSNTGELFF
>few|TRBV20-1|TRBJ1-2|.
TGCAGTGCTGAAACCCGGACAGCTGTCACCTTC
CSAETRTAVTF
>many|TRBV6-1|TRBJ2-3|.
TGTGCCAGCAGGGAGTGGGCCACAGATACGCAGTATTTT
CASREWATDTQYF
>many|TRBV5-1|TRBJ2-7|TRBD1
TGCGCCAGCAGCGATGGAAAGACAGGGCCCACAGGCGAGCAGTACTTC
CASSDGKTGPTGEQYF
>many|TRBV4-1|TRBJ2-7|TRBD1
TGCGCCAGCAGCCAGGGGCCCACAGGGGGCTCCTACGAGCAGTACTTC
CASSQGPTGGSYEQYF
>many|TRBV19|TRBJ2-6|.
TGTGCCACCGGGACCTCTGGGGCCAACGTCCTGACTTTC
CATGTSGANVLTF
>many|TRBV5-1|TRBJ2-5|.
TGCGCCAGCAGCCTGCGGTCCATGACGCAAGGGTACACCCAGTACTTC
CASSLRSMTQGYTQYF
>.|TRBV7-9|TRBJ1-6|.
TGTGCCAGCAGCCCAATAGAGGCTTTTTTCGGTTCACCCCTCCACTTT
CASSPIEAFFGSPLHF
>many|TRBV7-9|TRBJ2-1|TRBD2
TGTGCCAGCAGCTGGGATCTAGCGGGAGTCGGCAATGAGCAGTTCTTC
CASSWDLAGVGNEQFF
>many|TRBV7-6|TRBJ2-1|TRBD2
TGTGCCAGCAGTAAGCGGGAGGGAAATACATACAATGAGCAGTTCTTC
CASSKREGNTYNEQFF
>many|TRBV7-2|TRBJ1-3|.
TGTGCCAGCAGTTCACGGGGGACAATTGGAAACACCATATATTTT
CASSSRGTIGNTIYF
>many|TRBV12-3/TRBV12-4|TRBJ2-3|.
TGTGCCAGCAGTTTTGGGCAGACTAGCACAGATACGCAGTATTTT
CASSFGQTSTDTQYF
>many|TRBV14|TRBJ1-1|TRBD1
TGTGCCAGCAGCCAACGGACAGGGAAGAACACTGAAGCTTTCTTT
CASSQRTGKNTEAFF
>many|TRBV29-1|TRBJ2-3|.
TGCAGCGTCCCCGGGGGCGGGAAGGGGGATACGCAGTATTTT
CSVPGGGKGDTQYF
>.|TRBV12-5|TRBJ2-1|.
TGTGCTAGTGGTTTGTCGGAGGACAATGAGCAGTTCTTC
CASGLSEDNEQFF
>.|TRBV6-6|TRBJ1-1|TRBD1
TGTGCCAGCAGTTACGCCGGACAGGGCGCGGAAGCTTTCTTT
CASSYAGQGAEAFF
>many|TRBV5-4|TRBJ2-5|.
TGTGCCAGCAGCCCGTCTAGAGAAGAGACCCAGTACTTC
CASSPSREETQYF
>many|TRBV7-6|TRBJ2-7|TRBD1
TGTGCCAGCAGCAGAGAGGGGGACAGGGTGGACGAGCAGTACTTC
CASSREGDRVDEQYF
>few|TRBV14|TRBJ1-1|.
TGTGCCAGCAGCCAAAGAGGGGTCGCTGAAGCTTTCTTT
CASSQRGVAEAFF
>.|TRBV28|TRBJ1-5|.
TGTGCCAGCAGTGACCGGGGCAATCAGCCCCAGCATTTT
CASSDRGNQPQHF